The clone carrying this TCR beta chain appeared a few times. Its antigen is not identified. This sample was taken from a study of cytomegalovirus exposure and HLA in healthy donors. Study background: Drawn from HLA-typed donors, 80 million to 95 million unique TCRs were held in an early data release. Genotyping showed roughly 86% of a few hundred donors falling in the Caucasian-associated ancestry cluster.

The CDR3 spans 14 residues. Trimming pared 4 bases from V and 1 base from J, leaving 11 bases between. Germline loops: CDR1 SGHRS, CDR2 YFSETQ. PCR was performed using 60 Vbeta and 13 Jbeta primers. Original processing methods: Among the unique TCR beta chains that a later analysis counted, 75 million to 85 million in all, around 11 million were shared. Generated by immunoSEQ multiplex PCR, the TCRdb table keeps only in-frame clones and is missing some. That table gives V, J and clone size, and the DNA gave D and trimming. The sample includes around 200,000 clones, roughly 80% of them seen just once. General observations from the study: One variant, a missense change in DCLRE1C, was linked in a later analysis to TCR beta V- and J-gene trimming.

The clonotype originates from a woman aged 40 to 55 in good health and CMV-seronegative. The rearrangement uses TRBV5-1 and TRBJ1-1; D uncertain. The specimen sequenced was PBMCs. The CDR3 protein is CASSLTSGNTEAFF. CDR3 in DNA: TGCGCCAGCAGCCTGACGTCGGGGAACACTGAAGCTTTCTTT.